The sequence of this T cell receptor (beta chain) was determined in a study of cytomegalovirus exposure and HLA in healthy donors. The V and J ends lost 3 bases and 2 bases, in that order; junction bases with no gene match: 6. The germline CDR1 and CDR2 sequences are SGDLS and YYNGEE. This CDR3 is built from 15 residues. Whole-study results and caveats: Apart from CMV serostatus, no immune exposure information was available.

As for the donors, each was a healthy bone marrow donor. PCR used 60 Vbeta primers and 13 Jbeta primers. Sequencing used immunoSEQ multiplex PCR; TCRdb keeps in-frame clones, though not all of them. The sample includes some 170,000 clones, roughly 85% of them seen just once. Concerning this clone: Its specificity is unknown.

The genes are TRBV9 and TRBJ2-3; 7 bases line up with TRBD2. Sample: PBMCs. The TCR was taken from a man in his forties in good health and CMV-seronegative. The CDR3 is CASSGRGTSTDTQYF. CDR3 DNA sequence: TGTGCCAGCAGCGGGCGGGGGACTTCCACAGATACGCAGTATTTT.